This TCR beta chain was recorded in a study of T-cell reconstitution after alpha-beta-depleted transplantation in children. This clonotype has a count of ten or more. The authors prepared the TCRbeta library with unique molecular identifiers. One entry per CDR3 protein results from TCRdb running MiXCR on the PCR reads. The table lists 200,000 or so distinct CDR3 sequences, about 6% of them singletons. The sequenced sample was PBMCs, obtained before TCRalphabeta/CD19-depleted stem cell transplant. The sequence came from a girl younger than two with combined immunodeficiency, due to receive a stem cell transplant.

The chain's CDR3 is CASSQGPGANTEAFF. Written as DNA, the CDR3 is TGTGCCAGCAGCCAAGGCCCGGGGGCGAACACTGAAGCTTTCTTT. V is TRBV4-2 and J is TRBJ1-1; D might be TRBD1 (6 bases). CDR3 size: 15 residues. The V end was cut by 1 base, the J end by 1 base, with 10 bases between. The V gene's germline CDR1 is LGHNA and CDR2 YNFKEQ.